This T cell receptor beta chain was sequenced during a study of blood T cell repertoires in COVID-19. Study details: COVID-19 samples collected from the United States, Italy and Spain covered acute and convalescent phases. Nucleic acid was either cDNA or gDNA, and it came from T cells, B-cell-depleted T cells, or PBMCs.

Original methodology: It was from reference gene primer amplification that nucleated cell counts were estimated. Sequencing was performed with immunoSEQ multiplex PCR; in TCRdb, only in-frame clones are kept and a portion is missing. That table is the source of V, J and clone size, and D and trimming were worked out from the DNA. The table lists about 160,000 clones, around four fifths of them singletons. Germline loops: CDR1 MGHRA, CDR2 YSYEKL. V was clipped by 2 bases and J by 2 bases; unmatched bases: 5. This CDR3 region has 15 residues. This clone was counted a few times. V and J are TRBV4-1 and TRBJ2-7; 8 nucleotides line up with TRBD1. The clonotype comes from a woman of 80 years or more with acute or convalescent COVID-19. Sequencing was carried out using peripheral blood. In nucleotides, the CDR3 is TGCGCCAGCAGCCAATTACAGGGGGACCCCTACGAGCAGTACTTC. This translates into CASSQLQGDPYEQYF.